Each of the 4 T cell receptor beta chains below was sequenced from the same sample in a study of control samples from healthy donors and cancer patients. Generated by immunoSEQ multiplex PCR, the TCRdb table keeps only in-frame clones and is missing some. The repertoire holds about 92,000 clones, with approximately 82% as singletons. Input material: blood. These receptors all stem from a woman aged 60 to 75 in good health.

For the CDR3, the DNA is TGTGCCAGCAAAGGGGCTTTTGGAAACACCATATATTTT. This gives the protein CASKGAFGNTIYF. The chain uses TRBV13 and TRBJ1-3, with D tentatively TRBD1 (5 bases). Germline CDR1 reads PRHDT; CDR2 reads FYEKMQ (reference sequence). V was cut by 7 bases and J by 3 bases, with 10 bases left in between. This CDR3 contains 13 residues.

The chain recombines TRBV5-1 with TRBJ2-1; 9 nucleotides agree with TRBD1. Trimming removed 4 bases from V and 5 bases from J; junction bases left unmatched: 7. CDR1 and CDR2 from the germline V gene are SGHRS and YFSETQ. The CDR3 is 15 amino acids. Written as DNA, the CDR3 is TGCGCCAGCAGCCAGACAGGGGGATCCAACAATGAGCAGTTCTTC. This translates into CASSQTGGSNNEQFF.

This chain connects TRBV4-1 to TRBJ2-7, with D perhaps TRBD2 (6 bases). Trimming left V 0 bases short and J 4 bases short, with 13 bases between. Germline V gives CDR1 MGHRA, CDR2 YSYEKL. The CDR3 totals 15 residues. The CDR3: CASSQEMAAGYEQYF. In DNA, the CDR3 is TGCGCCAGCAGCCAAGAGATGGCTGCGGGATACGAGCAGTACTTC.

The table lists this clone with a few counts. The rearrangement joins TRBV2 to TRBJ2-3, with 12 bases matching TRBD2. CDR3 length equals 14 residues. CDR1 is SNHLY and CDR2 is FYNNEI in the germline V gene. V dropped 5 bases and J dropped 6; count of bases not matched to a gene: 3. The CDR3 coding sequence is TGTGCCAGCAGTCGACTAGCGGGAGTTGATACGCAGTATTTT. This codes for CASSRLAGVDTQYF.